The 20 T cell receptor beta chains below come from one sample, sequenced in a study of blood T cell repertoires in COVID-19. Sequenced by immunoSEQ multiplex PCR; TCRdb stores in-frame clones only, minus some. The sample has 200,000 or so clones; approximately 87% are singletons. Sample: peripheral blood. The receptors here all came from a woman aged 50 to 65 with acute or convalescent COVID-19.

This chain uses TRBV30 with TRBJ2-5; D not certain. Looked up from germline, CDR1 is GTSNPN and CDR2 is SVGIG (reference sequence). This CDR3 is built from 13 residues. V was pared by 0 bases and J by 7 bases, with 12 bases between. This CDR3 reads CAWSVPREWTQYF. In DNA form, the CDR3 reads TGTGCCTGGAGTGTACCGCGCGAGTGGACCCAGTACTTC.

This chain uses TRBV15 with TRBJ1-5; no firm D call. V was clipped by 0 bases and J by 9 bases, with 12 bases between them. This CDR3 spans 14 amino acids. Germline assignment: CDR1 LNHNV and CDR2 YYDKDF (reference sequence). In DNA, the CDR3 is TGTGCCACCAGCAGAGATTCCAGTATTGGGCCCCAGCATTTT. Protein product: CATSRDSSIGPQHF.

In its sample, this clone was seen once. The V call is TRBV11-2, the J call TRBJ2-7, with unresolved D. The CDR3 sequence is 13 residues long. In germline, CDR1 is SGHAT, CDR2 FQNNGV. With 3 bases removed from V and 2 bases from J, the gap between germline ends came to 8 bases. CDR3 DNA: TGTGCCAGCAGCTTTAACATACCCTACGAGCAGTACTTC. Residues: CASSFNIPYEQYF.

The V gene is TRBV5-4, the J gene TRBJ2-1; D gene unclear. CDR1 is SGHNT and CDR2 is YYREEE in the germline V gene (reference sequence). This CDR3 comprises 13 residues. The germline V and J ends were trimmed by 2 bases and 2 bases, with 5 bases remaining between them. This CDR3 reads CASSFTPYNEQFF. CDR3 DNA sequence: TGTGCCAGCAGCTTTACTCCCTACAATGAGCAGTTCTTC.

This chain connects TRBV2 to TRBJ2-7; 9 bases agree with TRBD2. The CDR3 runs 18 residues. Germline trimming cut 6 bases from V and 1 base from J; bases unmatched to any gene: 16. Germline V gene data show CDR1 as SNHLY and CDR2 as FYNNEI. CDR3 in DNA: TGTGCCAGCAGCGCACGAACCTTTGGGACTAGCTCTTCCTACGAGCAGTACTTC. As protein: CASSARTFGTSSSYEQYF.

The rearrangement uses TRBV7-2 and TRBJ2-2; D possibly corresponds to TRBD2 (7 bases). Looked up from germline, CDR1 is SGHTA and CDR2 is FQGNSA. V was pared by 3 bases and J by 5 bases, with 13 bases between. The CDR3 has 15 amino acids. DNA for the CDR3: TGTGCCAGCAGCTTTAGGGGGGGCGGAACCGGGGAGCTGTTTTTT. This codes for CASSFRGGGTGELFF. Full variable domain (outside the CDR3, taken from reference TRBV7-2 and TRBJ2-2): GAGVSQSPSNKVTEKGKDVELRCDPISGHTALYWYRQSLGQGLEFLIYFQGNSAPDKSGLPSDRFSAERTGGSVSTLTIQRTQQEDSAVYLCASSFRGGGTGELFFGEGSRLTVL.

The chain uses TRBV11-3 and TRBJ2-3, with TRBD1 matching over 7 bases. Germline lookup yields CDR1 SGHNT and CDR2 YENEEA. After removal of 5 bases from V and 3 bases from J, the junction contained 5 bases not matched to a gene. This CDR3 region has 14 residues. The CDR3: CASSRQGFTDTQYF. The CDR3 DNA reads as TGTGCCAGCAGCCGACAGGGCTTTACAGATACGCAGTATTTT.

V is TRBV27 and J is TRBJ1-5; a possible D gene is TRBD1 (5 bases). The CDR3 has 14 residues. Germline V gene lookup returns CDR1 MNHEY and CDR2 SMNVEV (reference sequence). Trimming cost V 2 bases and J 7 bases, with 12 bases left between them. In nucleotides, the CDR3 is TGTGCCAGCAGTTTAAGGGGTAGGCTCCAGCCCCAGCATTTT. It specifies CASSLRGRLQPQHF.

This clone has a handful of counts. This sequence joins TRBV30 and TRBJ1-2, with D unresolved. CDR1 and CDR2 (germline): GTSNPN, SVGIG (reference sequence). Trimming took 0 bases from V and 8 from J, leaving 10 bases between them. The CDR3 length is 12 residues. Here the CDR3 reads CAWSVGQWGYTF. The CDR3 bases are TGTGCCTGGAGTGTGGGCCAGTGGGGCTACACCTTC.

There are a few counts of this clone. The chain uses TRBV24-1 and TRBJ2-5, with D possibly being TRBD2 (5 bases). V was trimmed by 9 bases and J by 1 base, leaving 11 bases between them. CDR1 KGHDR and CDR2 SFDVKD come from the germline V gene. This CDR3 has 13 amino acids. CDR3 in amino acids: CATGTSGQETQYF. DNA of the CDR3: TGTGCCACCGGCACTAGTGGCCAAGAGACCCAGTACTTC.

The chain carries TRBV7-3 and TRBJ2-3; a possible D gene is TRBD2 (6 bases). Germline lookup yields CDR1 SGHTA and CDR2 FQGTGA. The V and J ends lost 3 bases and 1 base respectively, with 8 bases between them. The CDR3 has 14 amino acids. CDR3 in amino acids: CASSFGGGTDTQYF. CDR3 nucleotide sequence: TGTGCCAGCAGCTTCGGGGGTGGCACAGATACGCAGTATTTT.

The CDR3 sequence is CASSVGGTSENIQYF. In nucleotides, the CDR3 is TGTGCCAGCAGCGTAGGTGGGACTAGCGAGAACATTCAGTACTTC. The V call is TRBV9, the J call TRBJ2-4; 10 bases agree with TRBD2. The CDR3 has 15 amino acids. Per germline, CDR1 SGDLS and CDR2 YYNGEE. The trim removed 0 bases at V and 7 bases at J, leaving 4 bases unmatched.

The chain couples TRBV24-1 to TRBJ1-1; D is perhaps TRBD1 (5 bases). V was shortened by 7 bases and J by 7 bases, with 9 bases between the two germline ends. Per the germline V gene, CDR1 is KGHDR and CDR2 is SFDVKD. This CDR3 has 11 amino acids. The CDR3 bases are TGTGCCACCAGCCAGGGTGATGAAGCTTTCTTT. Protein product: CATSQGDEAFF.

This chain connects TRBV13 to TRBJ1-1; 8 positions match TRBD1. CDR3 length: 14 amino acids. Germline values: CDR1 PRHDT, CDR2 FYEKMQ (reference sequence). V gave up 5 bases and J gave up 6 bases; unmatched junction bases: 8. CDR3: CASSVRDRFSEAFF. The CDR3 nucleotides are TGTGCCAGCAGCGTCCGGGACAGGTTCTCTGAAGCTTTCTTT. The full variable domain, completed using reference TRBV13 and TRBJ1-1, is AAGVIQSPRHLIKEKRETATLKCYPIPRHDTVYWYQQGPGQDPQFLISFYEKMQSDKGSIPDRFSAQQFSDYHSELNMSSLELGDSALYFCASSVRDRFSEAFFGQGTRLTVV.

V usage is TRBV5-1 and J usage is TRBJ1-5, with 7 bases identical to TRBD1. Germline lookup yields CDR1 SGHRS and CDR2 YFSETQ. CDR3 length: 15 amino acids. V shed 5 bases, J shed 2 bases, and the junction held 7 bases outside the gene matches. The CDR3 reads CASSQGGHGNQPQHF. CDR3 coding DNA: TGCGCCAGCAGTCAAGGGGGCCATGGCAATCAGCCCCAGCATTTT. Based on the CDR3 plus reference TRBV5-1 and TRBJ1-5, the full variable domain is KAGVTQTPRYLIKTRGQQVTLSCSPISGHRSVSWYQQTPGQGLQFLFEYFSETQRNKGNFPGRFSGRQFSNSRSEMNVSTLELGDSALYLCASSQGGHGNQPQHFGDGTRLSIL.

To note about this clone: Other nucleotide sequences in the sample specify the same CDR3. The V and J genes are TRBV3-1 (or the pseudogene TRBV3-2) and TRBJ2-5, with 7 positions matching TRBD2. There are 13 residues in the CDR3. J gave up 5 bases and V 1 base, and 1 base lay outside the gene matches. CDR1 and CDR2 (germline): LGHDT, YNNKEL (reference sequence). The CDR3 DNA sequence: TGTGCCAGCAGCCAAGGGGAGGGTGAGACCCAGTACTTC. The encoded protein is CASSQGEGETQYF.

The CDR3 sequence: CASRERGRDTEAFF. CDR3 nucleotide sequence: TGTGCCAGTAGGGAGAGAGGAAGAGACACTGAAGCTTTCTTT. This chain links TRBV19 with TRBJ1-1; no definite D call. The CDR3 contains 14 residues. Germline CDR1 LNHDA, CDR2 SQIVND (reference sequence). Trimming cost V 6 bases and J 3 bases, with 14 bases left between them.

The V and J genes are TRBV5-1 and TRBJ2-7, with D tentatively TRBD1 (5 bases). Germline V lookup: CDR1 SGHRS, CDR2 YFSETQ. The CDR3 length is 14 residues. V dropped 0 bases and J dropped 3 bases, with 10 bases sitting between them. The CDR3 DNA is TGCGCCAGCAGCTTGGTAGGGGCAGACTACGAGCAGTACTTC. Its translation: CASSLVGADYEQYF.

The V and J genes are TRBV30 and TRBJ2-2; no firm D call. The CDR3 has 13 amino acids. The germline V gene has CDR1 GTSNPN and CDR2 SVGIG (reference sequence). V gave up 2 bases and J gave up 0 bases, with 4 bases separating them. DNA for the CDR3: TGTGCCTGGAGTTACACGAACACCGGGGAGCTGTTTTTT. It encodes CAWSYTNTGELFF.

The V and J genes are TRBV7-9 and TRBJ1-4, with D tentatively TRBD1 (5 bases). In germline, CDR1 is SEHNR, CDR2 FQNEAQ (reference sequence). Trimming stripped 5 bases from V and 4 bases from J, with 11 bases between. The CDR3 contains 14 residues. The CDR3 protein is CASSLRTNNEKLFF. The CDR3 coding sequence is TGTGCCAGCAGCCTCAGGACAAATAATGAAAAACTGTTTTTT.